The 13 T cell receptor beta chains below all came from one sample that was sequenced in a study of blood T cells in healthy people across ages. It was with a sample-barcoded 5' primer and a J-beta primer mix that a second PCR of roughly 6 to 11 cycles was run. TCRdb called the 5' RACE reads again in MiXCR, with one record for every CDR3 protein. The sample has around 1.5 million distinct CDR3 sequences, roughly 60% seen once. Sequencing was performed on blood. The receptor source for this set is a man aged 18 to 30 in good health.

The chain couples TRBV27 to TRBJ1-4, with 7 bases lining up with TRBD1. The germline CDR1 and CDR2 sequences are MNHEY and SMNVEV (reference sequence). The CDR3 runs to 14 residues. The trim removed 7 bases at V and 6 bases at J, leaving 8 bases unmatched. CDR3 residues: CASKPGTAHEKLFF. The CDR3 coding sequence is TGTGCCAGCAAGCCCGGGACAGCACATGAAAAACTGTTTTTT.

This chain links TRBV6-6 with TRBJ2-4, with 9 bases fitting TRBD2. TRBJ2-7 explains the end of the DNA better; the J call may be wrong. This CDR3 is 12 amino acids long. Per the germline V gene, CDR1 is MNHNY and CDR2 is SVGAGI (reference sequence). The CDR3 coding sequence is TGTGCCAGCAGCCGGACTAGCGCCGAGCAGTACTTC. Amino acids: CASSRTSAEQYF.

The rearrangement links TRBV4-1 to TRBJ2-6; the match to TRBD2 covers 7 bases. CDR1 and CDR2 (germline): MGHRA, YSYEKL. The junction had 6 bases not matched to a gene; V was cut back by 1 base and J by 15 bases. This CDR3 has 13 residues. In DNA, the CDR3 is TGCGCCAGCAGCCAAGGGGAGGGGCCAGGCCTGACTTTC. It is translated as CASSQGEGPGLTF.

The chain couples TRBV27 to TRBJ2-5; the D is unclear. This CDR3 is 14 amino acids long. CDR1 is MNHEY, CDR2 SMNVEV, per germline (reference sequence). V lost 3 bases to trimming and J lost 1 base, with 9 bases between them. CDR3 sequence: CASSFVGSQETQYF. The CDR3 DNA reads as TGTGCCAGCAGTTTCGTTGGCAGCCAAGAGACCCAGTACTTC.

The chain is built from TRBV10-3 and TRBJ2-7; D perhaps matches TRBD2 (6 bases). The J call may be wrong; the DNA end is better matched by TRBJ2-5. The CDR3 spans 15 residues. Per germline, CDR1 ENHRY and CDR2 SYGVKD. CDR3 nucleotides: TGTGCCATCAGTGATCCGGGACGGGGGAAAGAGACCCAGTACTTC. This translates into CAISDPGRGKETQYF.

The genes are TRBV5-6 and TRBJ2-5; 10 nucleotides agree with TRBD1. Germline V gives CDR1 SGHDT, CDR2 YYEEEE. Trimming removed 2 bases from V and 11 bases from J; junction bases left unmatched: 12. CDR3 length: 15 residues. The CDR3 loop is CASSFGDRGYNEQYF. In nucleotides, the CDR3 is TGTGCCAGCAGCTTTGGGGACAGGGGCTACAATGAGCAGTACTTC.

As for this clonotype: Possible read error: a much larger clone is one base away. This chain links TRBV11-2 with TRBJ2-3; D call uncertain. The CDR3 is 16 amino acids. Germline values: CDR1 SGHAT, CDR2 FQNNGV. The CDR3 reads CASSASLRLSKDTQYF. The CDR3 DNA follows: TGTGCCAGCAGCGCCAGTCTGCGCTTAAGCAAAGATACGCAGTATTTT.

This clonotype was detected only a few times. The chain recombines TRBV7-9 with TRBJ2-7; 9 bases are a match to TRBD2. The CDR3 totals 16 residues. J lost 0 bases, V lost 4 bases, and 7 bases had no gene match. Germline CDR1 SEHNR, CDR2 FQNEAQ (reference sequence). The CDR3 loop reads CASSSRLAASSYEQYF. CDR3 nucleotide sequence: TGTGCCAGCAGCTCACGACTAGCGGCGAGCTCCTACGAGCAGTACTTC. The full variable domain, rest sourced from reference TRBV7-9 and TRBJ2-7, is DTGVSQNPRHKITKRGQNVTFRCDPISEHNRLYWYRQTLGQGPEFLTYFQNEAQLEKSRLLSDRFSAERPKGSFSTLEIQRTEQGDSAMYLCASSSRLAASSYEQYFGPGTRLTVT.

This clonotype was observed a few times. The CDR3 loop reads CASVSSYNEQFF. In DNA, the CDR3 is TGTGCCAGCGTTTCCTCCTACAATGAGCAGTTCTTC. The chain combines TRBV28 with TRBJ2-1; the D is unclear. This CDR3 contains 12 residues. V shed 8 bases and J shed 0 bases, with 5 bases lying between them. Germline CDR1 is MDHEN and CDR2 is SYDVKM.

There are a few counts of this clonotype. The chain is built from TRBV29-1 and TRBJ1-1; D is possibly TRBD1 (6 bases). V was shortened by 0 bases and J by 11 bases, with 13 bases between the two germline ends. CDR1 is SQVTM, CDR2 ANQGSEA, per germline. The CDR3 length is 12 residues. The CDR3 loop is CSVEEPSGEAFF. DNA for the CDR3: TGCAGCGTTGAAGAGCCGTCAGGGGAGGCTTTCTTT.

This sequence joins TRBV28 and TRBJ1-1, with a possible D match to TRBD1 (5 bases). The CDR3 covers 14 residues. Germline loops: CDR1 MDHEN, CDR2 SYDVKM. The V end was cut by 5 bases, the J end by 5 bases, with 15 bases between. CDR3: CASSPPGTLTEAFF. Written as DNA, the CDR3 is TGTGCCAGCAGTCCCCCCGGGACGCTGACTGAAGCTTTCTTT.

This clonotype was counted a few times. One junction end does not reproduce the germline sequence, and a read error may be involved. This rearrangement joins TRBV12-3 or TRBV12-4 to TRBJ1-5, with TRBD1 matching over 8 bases. This CDR3 has 15 amino acids. In nucleotides, the CDR3 is TGCGCCAGCAGCTCTGACAGGGGTAGCAATCAGCCCCAGCATTTT. It translates to CASSSDRGSNQPQHF.

This clonotype was seen a few times. This chain connects TRBV3-1 to TRBJ1-2; D not resolved. The germline CDR1 and CDR2 sequences are LGHDT and YNNKEL (reference sequence). The CDR3 has 13 residues. V shed 1 base and J shed 8 bases, with 11 bases lying between them. The CDR3 spells CASSQGWEDGYTF. Written as DNA, the CDR3 is TGTGCCAGCAGCCAAGGGTGGGAGGACGGCTACACCTTC.